This T cell receptor (beta chain) appears in the sequencing data of a study of T-cell reconstitution after alpha-beta-depleted transplantation in children. The trim removed 4 bases at V and 1 base at J, leaving 5 bases unmatched. CDR3 length equals 14 residues. Germline V gives CDR1 SGHKS, CDR2 YYEKEE (reference sequence). This clonotype came up once. What it binds is not known. Whole-study results and caveats: In some patients, recipient T cells and intrathymic progenitors surviving conditioning explained high day-60 diversity. One year after transplant, T-cell counts and diversity came mostly from newly produced T cells. Alpha-beta T cells present about two months after transplant were reported to originate from several hundred expanded graft clones.

Unique molecular identifiers were incorporated during preparation of the TCRbeta library. TCRdb independently ran MiXCR on the PCR reads; one entry per CDR3 protein. The sample lists around 420,000 distinct CDR3 sequences; 15% to 20% were seen once. Source: PBMCs, mostly from graft donor cells, taken 360 days after TCRalphabeta/CD19-depleted stem cell transplant. This chain uses TRBV5-5 with TRBJ2-7, with TRBD1 matching over 7 bases. The clonotype originates from a boy younger than two who had a stem cell transplant for Wiskott-Aldrich syndrome, so the T cells may come from the graft donor. CDR3 sequence reads: CASSPGDSSYEQYF. The CDR3 DNA sequence: TGTGCCAGCAGCCCTGGGGACAGTTCCTACGAGCAGTACTTC.